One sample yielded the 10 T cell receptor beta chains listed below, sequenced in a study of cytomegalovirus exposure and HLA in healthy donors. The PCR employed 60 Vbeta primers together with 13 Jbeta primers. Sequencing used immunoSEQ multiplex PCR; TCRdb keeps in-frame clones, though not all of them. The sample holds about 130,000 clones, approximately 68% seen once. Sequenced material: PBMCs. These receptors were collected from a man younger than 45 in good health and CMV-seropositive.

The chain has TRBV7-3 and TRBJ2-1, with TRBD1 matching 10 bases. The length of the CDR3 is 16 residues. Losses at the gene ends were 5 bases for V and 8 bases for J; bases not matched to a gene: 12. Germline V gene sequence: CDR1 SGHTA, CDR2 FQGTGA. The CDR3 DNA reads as TGTGCCAGCAGCCCGAGCCCGGACAGGGGGGCCCATGAGCAGTTCTTC. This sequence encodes CASSPSPDRGAHEQFF.

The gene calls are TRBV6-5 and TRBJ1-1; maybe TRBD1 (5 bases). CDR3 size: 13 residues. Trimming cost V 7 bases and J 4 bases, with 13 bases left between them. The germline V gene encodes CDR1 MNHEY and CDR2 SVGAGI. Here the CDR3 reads CASKEWGGTEAFF. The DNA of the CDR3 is TGTGCCAGCAAAGAGTGGGGGGGCACTGAAGCTTTCTTT.

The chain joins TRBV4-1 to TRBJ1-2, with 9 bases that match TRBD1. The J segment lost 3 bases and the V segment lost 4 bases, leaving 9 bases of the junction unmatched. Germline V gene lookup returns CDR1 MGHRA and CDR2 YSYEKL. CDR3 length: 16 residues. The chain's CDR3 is CASSLTTGGSYYGYTF. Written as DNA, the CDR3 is TGCGCCAGCAGCCTCACAACAGGGGGCTCATACTATGGCTACACCTTC.

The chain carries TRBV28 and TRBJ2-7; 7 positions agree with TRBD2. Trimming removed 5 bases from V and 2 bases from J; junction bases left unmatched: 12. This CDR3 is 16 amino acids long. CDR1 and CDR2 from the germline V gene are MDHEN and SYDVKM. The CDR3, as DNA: TGTGCCAGCAGTCGCATAACTAGCGATACCACCTACGAGCAGTACTTC. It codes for CASSRITSDTTYEQYF. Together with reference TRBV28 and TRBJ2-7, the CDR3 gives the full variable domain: DVKVTQSSRYLVKRTGEKVFLECVQDMDHENMFWYRQDPGLGLRLIYFSYDVKMKEKGDIPEGYSVSREKKERFSLILESASTNQTSMYLCASSRITSDTTYEQYFGPGTRLTVT.

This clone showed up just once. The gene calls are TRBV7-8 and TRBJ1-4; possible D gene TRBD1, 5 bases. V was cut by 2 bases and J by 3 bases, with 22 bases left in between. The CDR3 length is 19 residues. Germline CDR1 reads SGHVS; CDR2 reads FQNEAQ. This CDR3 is CASSLYRAGGRYPNEKLFF. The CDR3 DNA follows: TGTGCCAGCAGCTTATATCGGGCGGGGGGTAGATACCCTAATGAAAAACTGTTTTTT.

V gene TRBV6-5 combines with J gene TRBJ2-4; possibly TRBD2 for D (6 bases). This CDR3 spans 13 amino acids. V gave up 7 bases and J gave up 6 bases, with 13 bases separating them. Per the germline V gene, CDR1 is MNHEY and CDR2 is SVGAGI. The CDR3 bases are TGTGCCAGCAAAAAAGGCGGGGTAAACATTCAGTACTTC. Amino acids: CASKKGGVNIQYF.

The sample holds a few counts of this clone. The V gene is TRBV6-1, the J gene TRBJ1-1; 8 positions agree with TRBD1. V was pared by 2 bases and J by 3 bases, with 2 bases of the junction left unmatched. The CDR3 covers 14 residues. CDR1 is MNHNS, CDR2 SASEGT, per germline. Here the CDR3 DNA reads TGTGCCAGCAGTGAACAGGGGGCGGACACTGAAGCTTTCTTT. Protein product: CASSEQGADTEAFF.

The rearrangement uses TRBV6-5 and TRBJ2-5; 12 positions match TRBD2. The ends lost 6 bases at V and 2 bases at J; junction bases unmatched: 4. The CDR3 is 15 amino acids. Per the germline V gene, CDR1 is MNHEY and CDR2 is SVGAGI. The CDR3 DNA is TGTGCCAGCAGGCGGACTAGCGGGACTCAAGAGACCCAGTACTTC. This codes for CASRRTSGTQETQYF.

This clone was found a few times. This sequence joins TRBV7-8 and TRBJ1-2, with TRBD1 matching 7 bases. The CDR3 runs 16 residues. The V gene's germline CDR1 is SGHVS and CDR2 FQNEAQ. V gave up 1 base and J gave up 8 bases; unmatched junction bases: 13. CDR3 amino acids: CASSLVAPGGLRGYTF. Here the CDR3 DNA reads TGTGCCAGCAGCTTAGTTGCGCCAGGGGGTTTAAGAGGCTACACCTTC.

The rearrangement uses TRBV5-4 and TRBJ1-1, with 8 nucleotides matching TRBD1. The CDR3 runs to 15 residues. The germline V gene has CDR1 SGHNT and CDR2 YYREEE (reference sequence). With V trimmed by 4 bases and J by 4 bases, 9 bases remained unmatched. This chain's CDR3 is CASSIGQGYSTEAFF. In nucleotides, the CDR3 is TGTGCCAGCAGCATAGGACAGGGTTATAGCACTGAAGCTTTCTTT.